The rows below give T cell receptor beta chains drawn from one sample of a study of cytomegalovirus exposure and HLA in healthy donors. Using immunoSEQ multiplex PCR, the repertoire was profiled, and TCRdb retains in-frame clones only, with some absent. The table records fewer than 250,000 clones, approximately 79% of them present only once. The sample comprised PBMCs. The receptors derive from a man aged 18 to 30 in good health and CMV-seronegative. Each CDR3 is given with its conserved first and last residue. A D gene is named only where the DNA matches it firmly. Size is stated for part of the rows, as once, few or many counts, or as a class when the clone is expanded.

j_call d_call clone_size v_call cdr3_aa cdr3_nt
TRBJ1-1 TRBD1 NA TRBV5-1 CASSLGGQGNEAFF TGCGCCAGCAGCTTGGGGGGACAGGGCAATGAAGCTTTCTTT
TRBJ2-5 NA NA TRBV13 CASSLRPGKTQYF TGTGCCAGCAGCTTACGGCCCGGGAAGACCCAGTACTTC
TRBJ2-7 NA NA TRBV2 CASTLVTSYEQYF TGTGCCAGCACCTTAGTTACCTCCTACGAGCAGTACTTC
TRBJ2-5 NA NA TRBV30 CAWRLNQETQYF TGTGCCTGGAGGTTAAACCAGGAGACCCAGTACTTC
TRBJ2-5 TRBD1 NA TRBV30 CAWAGTGGIETQYF TGTGCCTGGGCCGGGACAGGGGGCATCGAGACCCAGTACTTC
TRBJ2-1 TRBD2 NA TRBV27 CASSLLAGGYNEQFF TGTGCCAGCAGCCTTCTAGCGGGGGGCTACAATGAGCAGTTCTTC
TRBJ2-1 TRBD2 NA TRBV18 CASSPIRASGASSYNEQFF TGTGCCAGCTCACCAATACGGGCTAGCGGTGCGAGCTCCTACAATGAGCAGTTCTTC
TRBJ1-2 NA once TRBV30 CAWSVGDISPGYTF TGTGCCTGGAGTGTGGGGGACATCTCACCAGGCTACACCTTC
TRBJ1-2 NA NA TRBV5-1 CASSSQGFYGYTF TGCGCCAGCAGCTCACAGGGTTTCTATGGCTACACCTTC
TRBJ2-1 TRBD1 NA TRBV7-2 CASSSQGARGNEQFF TGTGCCAGCAGCTCCCAGGGGGCGCGGGGCAATGAGCAGTTCTTC
TRBJ2-1 NA NA TRBV30 CAWSRRGNEQFF TGTGCCTGGAGTAGGCGGGGAAATGAGCAGTTCTTC
TRBJ1-5 NA NA TRBV18 CASSPSAPAGNDQPQHF TGTGCCAGCTCACCCTCCGCACCTGCGGGAAACGATCAGCCCCAGCATTTT
TRBJ1-1 NA NA TRBV28 CAIRGNTEAFF TGTGCCATCCGGGGGAACACTGAAGCTTTCTTT
TRBJ1-2 NA few TRBV6-5 CASSYDEQAGGYTF TGTGCCAGCAGTTACGACGAGCAGGCGGGGGGCTACACCTTC
TRBJ2-3 NA NA TRBV9 CASSVSEEMPQYF TGTGCCAGCAGCGTAAGTGAGGAGATGCCGCAGTATTTT
TRBJ2-3 NA NA TRBV2 CASSLPVSDTQYF TGTGCCAGCAGTCTCCCAGTCTCAGATACGCAGTATTTT
TRBJ2-7 NA NA TRBV11-3 CASSFGQNYEQYF TGTGCCAGCAGCTTCGGACAGAACTACGAGCAGTACTTC
TRBJ1-3 NA few TRBV7-9 CASSPRGTSGNTIYF TGTGCCAGCAGCCCTAGGGGGACATCTGGAAACACCATATATTTT
TRBJ2-3 NA NA TRBV6-4 CASSEDAGGPDTQYF TGTGCCAGCAGTGAAGATGCAGGGGGGCCAGATACGCAGTATTTT
TRBJ1-5 TRBD1 NA TRBV30 CAWSVGQAQHF TGTGCCTGGAGTGTAGGACAGGCCCAGCATTTT
TRBJ2-7 TRBD2 few TRBV30 CAWTGTTYEQYF TGTGCCTGGACTGGGACTACCTACGAGCAGTACTTC
TRBJ2-4 TRBD2 NA TRBV19 CASSGEREGRRNIQYF TGTGCCAGTTCGGGAGAGCGGGAGGGCCGGAGGAACATTCAGTACTTC
TRBJ2-7 NA NA TRBV16 CASSQSPRNEQYF TGTGCCAGCAGCCAATCGCCTAGAAACGAGCAGTACTTC
TRBJ1-4 NA NA TRBV11-3 CASSLARGSVEKLFF TGCGCCAGCAGCTTAGCCAGGGGAAGCGTTGAAAAACTGTTTTTT
TRBJ2-7 NA few TRBV6-1 CASRLDNDYEQYF TGTGCCAGCAGATTAGACAATGACTACGAGCAGTACTTC
TRBJ1-6 NA NA TRBV19 CASSTTGDSPLHF TGTGCCAGTAGTACCACAGGAGATTCACCCCTCCACTTT
TRBJ2-2 NA NA TRBV6-5 CASRGDRDSLRELFF TGTGCCAGCAGAGGAGACCGGGACTCCCTCCGGGAGCTGTTTTTT
TRBJ2-1 NA NA TRBV19 CASSTEIAAYNEQFF TGTGCCAGTAGTACCGAGATAGCGGCTTACAATGAGCAGTTCTTC
TRBJ2-2 TRBD2 NA TRBV7-3 CASSQAGLDEAGELFF TGTGCCAGCAGCCAAGCGGGACTTGACGAAGCCGGGGAGCTGTTTTTT
TRBJ1-1 NA NA TRBV29-1 CSVEDSRQVF TGCAGCGTTGAAGATTCCCGACAAGTCTTT
TRBJ1-1 TRBD1 NA TRBV7-9 CASSPQGANTEAFF TGTGCCAGCAGCCCCCAGGGGGCGAACACTGAAGCTTTCTTT
TRBJ2-5 TRBD2 once TRBV2 CASSSSLTSGGEETQYF TGTGCCAGCAGTTCCTCTCTGACTAGCGGGGGCGAAGAGACCCAGTACTTC
TRBJ1-2 NA NA TRBV6-6 CASTRTENYGYTF TGTGCCAGCACCCGGACAGAGAACTATGGCTACACCTTC
TRBJ1-1 NA once TRBV27 CASSLWTDTEAFF TGTGCCAGCAGTTTATGGACAGACACTGAAGCTTTCTTT
TRBJ2-7 TRBD2 NA TRBV4-1 CASSQVGLAGGPYEQYF TGCGCCAGCAGCCAAGTGGGACTAGCGGGAGGACCCTACGAGCAGTACTTC
TRBJ2-5 NA NA TRBV19 CASSIRGPGVETQYF TGTGCCAGTAGTATTCGCGGGCCAGGGGTTGAGACCCAGTACTTC
TRBJ2-2 TRBD2 NA TRBV5-6 CASSLGGRGTGELFF TGTGCCAGCAGCTTGGGTGGGAGGGGCACCGGGGAGCTGTTTTTT
TRBJ2-6 NA NA TRBV14 CASSHGLWGRSSGANVLTF TGTGCCAGCAGCCATGGGCTTTGGGGGCGTAGCTCTGGGGCCAACGTCCTGACTTTC
TRBJ2-2 NA NA TRBV30 CAWSAFYPGELFF TGTGCCTGGAGTGCCTTCTACCCCGGGGAGCTGTTTTTT
TRBJ2-5 NA NA TRBV10-2 CASSERPGETQYF TGCGCCAGCAGTGAACGGCCAGGAGAGACCCAGTACTTC
TRBJ2-3 TRBD2 once TRBV2 CASSAGLAHTDTQYF TGTGCCAGCAGCGCGGGACTAGCACACACAGATACGCAGTATTTT
TRBJ1-1 NA NA TRBV7-2 CASSLAVTEAFF TGTGCCAGCAGCTTAGCCGTCACTGAAGCTTTCTTT
TRBJ2-1 NA NA TRBV7-2 CASSSRVDNEQFF TGTGCCAGCAGCTCCCGGGTTGACAATGAGCAGTTCTTC
TRBJ1-2 NA NA TRBV28 CASYSEGDGYTF TGTGCCAGCTACTCCGAGGGCGATGGCTACACCTTC
TRBJ2-5 TRBD1 NA TRBV5-1 CASSLGQGSSETQYF TGCGCCAGCAGCTTGGGACAGGGCTCCTCGGAGACCCAGTACTTC
TRBJ1-1 NA NA TRBV5-4 CASSLMVGTEAFF TGTGCCAGCAGCTTAATGGTCGGGACTGAAGCTTTCTTT
TRBJ1-5 TRBD1 NA TRBV7-2 CASSLETGGSQPQHF TGTGCCAGCAGCTTAGAAACAGGGGGTAGTCAGCCCCAGCATTTT
TRBJ2-7 NA NA TRBV5-1 CASSLGPGNTYEQYF TGCGCCAGCAGCTTGGGTCCCGGGAACACCTACGAGCAGTACTTC
TRBJ1-1 NA NA TRBV29-1 CSVEGPAPEAFF TGCAGCGTTGAGGGGCCTGCACCTGAAGCTTTCTTT